The 23 T cell receptor beta chains presented below share a single source sample, sequenced in a study of regulatory T cells in long-lasting Graves disease. Library construction for TCR beta used iRepertoire HTBI primers and Arm-PCR of CDR3 regions. Each CDR3 protein is one row after TCRdb ran MiXCR on the multiplex PCR reads. The data show fewer than 550,000 distinct CDR3 sequences, roughly 15% seen once. As to time point: newly diagnosed GD, antithyroid drugs for less than 3 months. From PBMCs, RNA was extracted and then used to make the TCR library. These records were also assigned to another study, of T cells in Graves' hyperthyroidism and ophthalmopathy.

Material: peripheral blood mononuclear cells (PBMCs), obtained at new diagnosis, from a patient treated with antithyroid drugs. Receptors originate from a woman aged 18-30 years with Graves disease.

This clonotype turned up a few times. This chain links TRBV20-1 with TRBJ2-7; either TRBD1 or TRBD2 may fit D (5 bases each). Trimming stripped 1 base from V and 3 bases from J, with 10 bases between. Germline values: CDR1 DFQATT, CDR2 SNEGSKA (reference sequence). CDR3 size: 13 residues. Here the CDR3 DNA reads TGCAGTGCTAGAGTACGGGGCAACTACGAGCAGTACTTC. Translating it yields CSARVRGNYEQYF.

This clonotype has a count of ten or more. The chain has TRBV6-9 and TRBJ2-7; possibly TRBD2 for D (6 bases). The length of the CDR3 is 13 residues. Germline loops: CDR1 MNHGY, CDR2 SVAAGI. Between the trimmed V and J ends, which lost 4 bases and 7 bases, there was a span of 14 bases. The CDR3 DNA follows: TGTGCCAGCAGTTCCGGGACTGCGCGGGAGCAGTACTTC. Encoded protein: CASSSGTAREQYF.

In DNA, the CDR3 is TGTGCCAGCAGCTTCGTGGACTACAATGAGCAGTTCTTC. Translation gives CASSFVDYNEQFF. The chain employs TRBV7-8 and TRBJ2-1; D is uncertain. V was clipped by 3 bases and J by 3 bases, with 6 bases between them. The CDR3 has 13 residues. Germline lookup yields CDR1 SGHVS and CDR2 FQNEAQ.

This chain uses TRBV5-1 with TRBJ2-4; the D gene is possibly TRBD1 (5 bases). V shed 0 bases and J shed 6 bases, with 10 bases lying between them. Germline lookup yields CDR1 SGHRS and CDR2 YFSETQ. CDR3 length equals 14 residues. CDR3 DNA: TGCGCCAGCAGCTTGGAGGGCAGGGCAAACATTCAGTACTTC. It translates to CASSLEGRANIQYF.

This clonotype was counted between two and nine times. J is TRBJ2-7 and V is TRBV7-2; 10 nucleotides agree with TRBD2. CDR3 length equals 17 residues. Germline CDR1 SGHTA, CDR2 FQGNSA. The V gene end was trimmed by 5 bases and the J gene end by 2 bases; junction bases not matched to a gene: 12. The CDR3 region has the DNA TGTGCCAGCAGCACCGCTGCCACTAGCGGGACTGCCTACGAGCAGTACTTC. Residues: CASSTAATSGTAYEQYF.

This clonotype was counted ten times or more. The chain employs TRBV12-3 or TRBV12-4 and TRBJ1-4; D uncertain. V lost 6 bases and J lost 8, with 13 bases in between. This CDR3 is 13 amino acids long. The chain's CDR3 is CASRLAPREKLFF. The DNA of the CDR3 is TGTGCCAGCAGACTTGCCCCCAGGGAAAAACTGTTTTTT.

The sample holds many counts of this clonotype. The V call is TRBV13, the J call TRBJ2-5; the match to TRBD2 covers 11 bases. Germline CDR1 reads PRHDT; CDR2 reads FYEKMQ (reference sequence). The length of the CDR3 is 15 residues. The junction had 7 bases not matched to a gene; V was cut back by 5 bases and J by 5 bases. As DNA, the CDR3 is TGTGCCAGCAGCGCAGGACTAGCGGGTGGGGAGACCCAGTACTTC. Its translation: CASSAGLAGGETQYF.

This clonotype was observed many times. The chain links TRBV20-1 to TRBJ1-2; TRBD1 might be the D (5 bases). The germline V gene encodes CDR1 DFQATT and CDR2 SNEGSKA (reference sequence). This CDR3 is built from 13 residues. V lost 3 bases to trimming and J lost 8 bases, with 16 bases between them. CDR3 bases: TGCAGTGCTAGTCGGCGGCAGGGAGGCGGCTACACCTTC. It codes for CSASRRQGGGYTF.

This clonotype was counted many times. The CDR3: CASSVQGVVSEAFF. CDR3 sequence (DNA): TGTGCCAGCTCAGTTCAGGGGGTGGTTTCTGAAGCTTTCTTT. This sequence joins TRBV18 and TRBJ1-1, with 7 positions matching TRBD1. Germline V gene data show CDR1 as KGHSH and CDR2 as LQKENI. Unmatched junction bases numbered 9, after V lost 5 bases and J lost 6 bases. The CDR3 is made up of 14 amino acids.

This clonotype was picked up many times. The chain recombines TRBV3-1 with TRBJ2-7; D is possibly TRBD2 (7 bases). CDR1 and CDR2 from the germline V gene are LGHDT and YNNKEL (reference sequence). Trimming shortened V by 1 base and J by 3 bases, and 10 bases separated the two germline ends. This CDR3 spans 14 amino acids. In DNA, the CDR3 is TGTGCCAGCAGCCAAGGAAGGGGGGGCTACGAGCAGTACTTC. This translates into CASSQGRGGYEQYF.

This chain links TRBV6-1 with TRBJ2-7; 8 nucleotides align to TRBD1. V was pared by 5 bases and J by 3 bases, with 15 bases of the junction left unmatched. Germline-derived CDR1 and CDR2 are MNHNS and SASEGT. This CDR3 has 17 amino acids. CDR3 residues: CASSKGQGRAWGYEQYF. The CDR3, as DNA: TGTGCCAGCAGTAAAGGACAGGGCCGAGCTTGGGGCTACGAGCAGTACTTC.

This clonotype was detected many times. V usage is TRBV18 and J usage is TRBJ1-2, with D possibly matching TRBD1 (6 bases). Germline CDR1 reads KGHSH; CDR2 reads LQKENI. V was trimmed by 2 bases and J by 3 bases, leaving 7 bases between them. The CDR3 is 13 amino acids. The DNA for the CDR3 is TGTGCCAGCTCACCAAGACAGGACTATGGCTACACCTTC. Protein sequence: CASSPRQDYGYTF.

This clonotype appeared many times. The V and J genes are TRBV28 and TRBJ1-1; D is ambiguous. V shed 5 bases and J shed 3 bases, with 10 bases lying between them. Germline V CDR1 and CDR2: MDHEN, SYDVKM. CDR3 size: 13 residues. CDR3 sequence reads: CASSPHSDTEAFF. The CDR3 nucleotides are TGTGCCAGCAGTCCCCACTCGGACACTGAAGCTTTCTTT.

This clonotype was detected a few times. At one end the junction does not follow the germline gene, possibly because of a read error. The CDR3 bases are TGTGCCATTAGTGAGTCGGACACCTCCTACGAGCAGTACTTC. It codes for CAISESDTSYEQYF. This sequence joins TRBV10-3 and TRBJ2-7; the D gene is possibly TRBD1 (5 bases). The CDR3 totals 14 residues. CDR1 is ENHRY, CDR2 SYGVKD, per germline.

This clonotype was seen more than once but under ten times. This chain joins TRBV7-8 and TRBJ2-3, with 9 bases aligning to TRBD1. The CDR3 loop spans 15 amino acids. Per the germline V gene, CDR1 is SGHVS and CDR2 is FQNEAQ. Trimming at V came to 5 bases and at J to 4 bases, leaving 7 bases not matched to a gene. The CDR3 nucleotides read TGTGCCAGCAGCCCTACAGGGGGCTCGGCAGATACGCAGTATTTT. Its protein product is CASSPTGGSADTQYF.

The J gene is TRBJ2-7, the V gene TRBV9; 11 bases fit TRBD2. From germline, CDR1 is SGDLS and CDR2 YYNGEE. After removal of 0 bases from V and 4 bases from J, the junction contained 3 bases not matched to a gene. The CDR3 has 15 amino acids. CDR3 amino acids: CASSVGTSGRYEQYF. In DNA form, the CDR3 reads TGTGCCAGCAGCGTAGGTACTAGCGGGAGATACGAGCAGTACTTC.

This clonotype was seen only a few times. J is TRBJ2-2 and V is TRBV11-2; no reliable D call. The CDR3 is 16 amino acids. Per germline, CDR1 SGHAT and CDR2 FQNNGV. Between the trimmed V and J ends, which lost 4 bases and 1 base, there was a span of 13 bases. The CDR3 DNA reads TGTGCCAGCAGCTCATACTCCCTGAAGAACACCGGGGAGCTGTTTTTT. Translating it yields CASSSYSLKNTGELFF.

A few counts support this clonotype. The junction and the germline gene differ at one end; a read error may be behind it. The chain is built from TRBV7-7 and TRBJ1-3; D ambiguous. This CDR3 contains 13 residues. Per the germline V gene, CDR1 is SSHAT and CDR2 is FNYEAQ (reference sequence). The CDR3 here is CASSPDGGNTIYF. The CDR3 DNA reads TGTGCTAGCAGCCCCGACGGTGGAAACACCATATATTTT. Full variable domain (missing parts from reference TRBV7-7 and TRBJ1-3): GAGVSQSPRYKVTKRGQDVTLRCDPISSHATLYWYQQALGQGPEFLTYFNYEAQPDKSGLPSDRFSAERPEGSISTLTIQRTEQRDSAMYRCASSPDGGNTIYFGEGSWLTVV.

This clonotype occurred a few times. The rearrangement links TRBV5-1 to TRBJ1-4, with D hard to call. There are 14 residues in the CDR3. Trimming pared 4 bases from V and 5 bases from J, leaving 12 bases between. The V gene's germline CDR1 is SGHRS and CDR2 YFSETQ. Here the CDR3 DNA reads TGCGCCAGCAGCCAGGACGGAAAGAATGAAAAACTGTTTTTT. Protein: CASSQDGKNEKLFF.

This clonotype has just a few counts. A read error may be the cause here, since a much bigger clone is one base away. This chain connects TRBV20-1 to TRBJ2-1; tentative D call: TRBD2 (7 bases). Per the germline V gene, CDR1 is DFQATT and CDR2 is SNEGSKA (reference sequence). This CDR3 has 16 amino acids. The DNA for the CDR3 is TGCAGTGCTAGAGATAGGGGGGGGAAAACCTACGATGAGCAGTTCTTC. This sequence encodes CSARDRGGKTYDEQFF.

This clonotype occurred many times. J is TRBJ2-2 and V is TRBV7-9, with TRBD1 matching over 8 bases. The CDR3 sequence is 17 residues long. With V trimmed by 5 bases and J by 2 bases, 10 bases remained unmatched. Looked up from germline, CDR1 is SEHNR and CDR2 is FQNEAQ (reference sequence). The CDR3 reads CASSEQDRGVNTGELFF. The CDR3 DNA sequence: TGTGCCAGCAGCGAACAAGACAGGGGCGTAAACACCGGGGAGCTGTTTTTT.

This clonotype was seen only a few times. This sequence joins TRBV11-2 and TRBJ1-3; D remains ambiguous. The V gene lost 0 bases and the J gene lost 0 bases, with 12 bases spanning the gap. The CDR3 is 17 residues long. Germline CDR1 SGHAT, CDR2 FQNNGV. Here the CDR3 DNA reads TGTGCCAGCAGCTTAGACTTTGGGGTAAACTCTGGAAACACCATATATTTT. Translation gives CASSLDFGVNSGNTIYF.

This clonotype was detected many times. V is TRBV20-1 and J is TRBJ2-7, with 10 bases fitting TRBD2. The CDR3 covers 16 residues. From germline, CDR1 is DFQATT and CDR2 SNEGSKA (reference sequence). The J segment lost 0 bases and the V segment lost 1 base, leaving 6 bases of the junction unmatched. CDR3 region: CSARGLAGPSSYEQYF. CDR3 DNA sequence: TGCAGTGCTAGAGGACTAGCGGGCCCGTCCTCCTACGAGCAGTACTTC.